One sample yielded the 18 T cell receptor beta chains listed below, sequenced in a study of identical twins (dated by TCRdb to 2015 to 2016). Receptor libraries were prepared by 5' RACE. Instrument on record: Illumina HiSeq 2000. Starting from the raw public reads, TCRdb applied fastp trimming at Q25, assembled clones with MiXCR and retained in-frame beta chains. CDR3 protein sequences are deduplicated, and each keeps its most common genes and DNA. The sample data list some 300,000 distinct CDR3 sequences, and 12% of these were observed just once. The ten most abundant clones make up approximately 7.5% of the sample. These data were also reused for a study on yellow fever vaccine responses in identical twins.

The sequenced sample was CD8+ T cells sorted from blood. These receptor sequences come from a woman aged 18-30 years in good health.

The chain joins TRBV24-1 to TRBJ1-1; D is uncertain. The germline V gene has CDR1 KGHDR and CDR2 SFDVKD. V was trimmed by 6 bases and J by 0 bases, leaving 7 bases between them. The CDR3 runs 13 residues. The CDR3 sequence is CATSKGLNTEAFF. CDR3 DNA: TGTGCCACCAGTAAGGGTTTGAACACTGAAGCTTTCTTT.

This clonotype appeared a few times. The chain carries TRBV12-3 or TRBV12-4 and TRBJ2-3, with 9 positions matching TRBD2. V shed 7 bases and J 0 bases; nucleotides not matched to a gene: 2. This CDR3 has 14 residues. CDR3: CASNSGGSTDTQYF. The CDR3, as DNA: TGTGCCAGCAATAGCGGGGGCAGCACAGATACGCAGTATTTT.

This chain joins TRBV20-1 and TRBJ2-2; D is unclear. Trimming removed 6 bases from V and 4 bases from J, with 15 bases in between. CDR1 and CDR2 (germline): DFQATT, SNEGSKA (reference sequence). The CDR3 is 14 amino acids. The CDR3 nucleotides read TGCAGTGCAGAACCTAGTGTCGGCACCGGGGAGCTGTTTTTT. This gives the protein CSAEPSVGTGELFF.

The table lists this clonotype with a few counts. This sequence joins TRBV18 and TRBJ1-2, with unresolved D. The CDR3 consists of 13 residues. Germline V gene data show CDR1 as KGHSH and CDR2 as LQKENI. V lost 3 bases and J 4 bases, leaving 9 bases between the germline ends. CDR3 sequence (DNA): TGTGCCAGCTCACCGATAGGAGGCTATGGCTACACCTTC. It is translated as CASSPIGGYGYTF.

The chain is built from TRBV2 and TRBJ2-5; no firm D call. This CDR3 is 15 amino acids long. Germline CDR1 reads SNHLY; CDR2 reads FYNNEI. With 4 bases removed from V and 3 bases from J, the gap between germline ends came to 15 bases. The DNA of the CDR3 is TGTGCCAGCAGTGCGGTGTTCGGCCTGAAAGAGACCCAGTACTTC. This encodes CASSAVFGLKETQYF.

In this sample, this clonotype turned up many times. This sequence joins TRBV7-2 and TRBJ2-1; D is perhaps TRBD2 (6 bases). Germline-derived CDR1 and CDR2 are SGHTA and FQGNSA. The CDR3 consists of 13 residues. V lost 4 bases and J lost 3, with 7 bases in between. The CDR3 loop is CASSWTNYNEQFF. The CDR3 region has the DNA TGTGCCAGCAGCTGGACTAACTACAATGAGCAGTTCTTC.

This clonotype was counted many times. The rearrangement joins TRBV4-1 to TRBJ1-5; D ambiguous. The CDR3 extends over 13 amino acids. The germline V gene has CDR1 MGHRA and CDR2 YSYEKL. V was pared by 0 bases and J by 7 bases, with 7 bases between. In DNA, the CDR3 is TGCGCCAGCAGCCAAGAGTCACTCCAGCCCCAGCATTTT. The encoded protein is CASSQESLQPQHF.

This clonotype was detected many times. This chain uses TRBV28 with TRBJ1-5; the D gene is possibly TRBD1 (5 bases). V lost 6 bases, J lost 4 bases, and 16 bases lay in between. This CDR3 contains 15 residues. Germline values: CDR1 MDHEN, CDR2 SYDVKM. The CDR3 DNA reads as TGTGCCAGCAGCGAAAGCGGGACGGTGAATCAGCCCCAGCATTTT. It specifies CASSESGTVNQPQHF. Based on the CDR3 plus reference TRBV28 and TRBJ1-5, the full variable domain is DVKVTQSSRYLVKRTGEKVFLECVQDMDHENMFWYRQDPGLGLRLIYFSYDVKMKEKGDIPEGYSVSREKKERFSLILESASTNQTSMYLCASSESGTVNQPQHFGDGTRLSIL.

This clonotype was detected a few times. CDR3 region: CASSNTGLAREQYF. DNA for the CDR3: TGTGCCAGCAGCAACACGGGACTAGCGCGCGAGCAGTACTTC. The chain is built from TRBV5-6 and TRBJ2-7; 10 bases align to TRBD2. Germline values: CDR1 SGHDT, CDR2 YYEEEE. The ends lost 4 bases at V and 6 bases at J; junction bases unmatched: 7. The CDR3 has 14 residues. Based on the CDR3 plus reference TRBV5-6 and TRBJ2-7, the full variable domain is DAGVTQSPTHLIKTRGQQVTLRCSPKSGHDTVSWYQQALGQGPQFIFQYYEEEERQRGNFPDRFSGHQFPNYSSELNVNALLLGDSALYLCASSNTGLAREQYFGPGTRLTVT.

This clonotype has just a few counts. The genes are TRBV15 and TRBJ2-6; D is unresolved. The germline gives CDR1 LNHNV, CDR2 YYDKDF (reference sequence). Between the trimmed V and J ends, which lost 1 base and 1 base, there was a span of 8 bases. The CDR3 length is 16 residues. The DNA for the CDR3 is TGTGCCACCAGCAGAGGGGTCTTTTCTGGGGCCAACGTCCTGACTTTC. Translation: CATSRGVFSGANVLTF. Filled out from reference TRBV15 and TRBJ2-6, the complete variable domain reads DAMVIQNPRYQVTQFGKPVTLSCSQTLNHNVMYWYQQKSSQAPKLLFHYYDKDFNNEADTPDNFQSRRPNTSFCFLDIRSPGLGDTAMYLCATSRGVFSGANVLTFGAGSRLTVL.

V usage is TRBV18 and J usage is TRBJ2-1, with 10 bases fitting TRBD2. V was pared by 2 bases and J by 8 bases, with 6 bases of the junction left unmatched. The CDR3 is made up of 15 amino acids. Per germline, CDR1 KGHSH and CDR2 LQKENI. The CDR3 loop is CASSPGLAGEDEQFF. Written as DNA, the CDR3 is TGTGCCAGCTCACCAGGGCTAGCGGGAGAGGATGAGCAGTTCTTC.

This clonotype was seen only a few times. The rearrangement joins TRBV20-1 to TRBJ2-2; maybe TRBD1 (6 bases). V shed 1 base and J shed 0 bases, with 15 bases lying between them. The germline V gene encodes CDR1 DFQATT and CDR2 SNEGSKA (reference sequence). This CDR3 is built from 17 residues. CDR3 DNA sequence: TGCAGTGCTAGAGTACAGGGTAGTATCACGAACACCGGGGAGCTGTTTTTT. Translation: CSARVQGSITNTGELFF.

This chain links TRBV29-1 with TRBJ1-4; D perhaps matches TRBD1 (5 bases). Germline-derived CDR1 and CDR2 are SQVTM and ANQGSEA. V shed 1 base and J shed 6 bases, with 18 bases lying between them. This CDR3 has 16 residues. CDR3 amino acids: CSVEVDTGTRDEKLFF. The CDR3 DNA sequence: TGCAGCGTTGAAGTCGATACCGGGACCCGGGATGAAAAACTGTTTTTT. The full variable domain, its missing parts supplied by reference TRBV29-1 and TRBJ1-4, is SAVISQKPSRDICQRGTSLTIQCQVDSQVTMMFWYRQQPGQSLTLIATANQGSEATYESGFVIDKFPISRPNLTFSTLTVSNMSPEDSSIYLCSVEVDTGTRDEKLFFGSGTQLSVL.

This clonotype showed up just once. Given a much more abundant clone one base away, this may be a read error. The rearrangement links TRBV7-6 to TRBJ2-7; D gene uncertain. The germline V and J ends were trimmed by 3 bases and 2 bases, with 8 bases remaining between them. The CDR3 has 13 amino acids. Germline CDR1 SGHVS, CDR2 FNYEAQ. The DNA of the CDR3 is TGTGCCAGCAGCTTTTCCCATCCCTACGAGCAGTACTTC. It translates to CASSFSHPYEQYF.

V and J are TRBV6-2 or TRBV6-3 and TRBJ2-7; D might be TRBD2 (6 bases). The CDR3 is 13 amino acids. The germline V gene encodes CDR1 MNHEY and CDR2 SVGEGT. V dropped 5 bases and J dropped 7 bases, with 15 bases sitting between them. The CDR3 region is CASSVWDSGEQYV. The CDR3 DNA reads TGTGCCAGCAGTGTCTGGGACTCGGGAGAGCAGTACGTC.

The chain recombines TRBV4-1 with TRBJ1-5; D perhaps matches TRBD1 (5 bases). CDR3 length: 15 amino acids. CDR1 is MGHRA, CDR2 YSYEKL, per germline. V shed 1 base and J shed 2 bases, with 9 bases lying between them. CDR3 in DNA: TGCGCCAGCAGCCAAGGGGGGACTGGCAATCAGCCCCAGCATTTT. Its translation: CASSQGGTGNQPQHF.

This rearrangement joins TRBV4-1 to TRBJ2-1; D is undetermined. Looked up from germline, CDR1 is MGHRA and CDR2 is YSYEKL. The CDR3 consists of 13 residues. Trimming left V 3 bases short and J 9 bases short, with 12 bases between. CDR3 in amino acids: CASSQPLGSEQFF. For the CDR3, the DNA is TGCGCCAGCAGCCAGCCGCTTGGCAGTGAGCAGTTCTTC.

This clonotype appeared many times. CDR3 sequence (DNA): TGTGCCAGCAGCCAAGTAGCGGGGACCTACGAGCAGTACTTC. It is translated as CASSQVAGTYEQYF. The chain uses TRBV4-2 and TRBJ2-7; 8 bases are a match to TRBD2. CDR3 length: 14 amino acids. The V segment lost 1 base and the J segment 2 bases; nucleotides outside the gene matches: 1. Germline lookup yields CDR1 LGHNA and CDR2 YNFKEQ.